The present entry profiles one TCR beta chain with its context. Antigen: not known. Clones were read by immunoSEQ multiplex PCR, and TCRdb kept only the in-frame ones, dropping some. The sample lists 50,000 or so clones, roughly 89% occurring once. The sample comes from a study of OX40 agonist ivuxolimab in advanced cancers. Broader study findings: By week 6 at 0.1 to 3.0 mg/kg, blood CD4+ and CD8+ T cells had expanded clonally.

Source: CD4+ or CD8+ T cells sorted from blood, taken in a trial of the OX40 agonist ivuxolimab. The source of this sequence is an adult with an advanced solid tumor such as melanoma, head and neck, liver or kidney cancer.

For the CDR3, the DNA is TGCGCCAGCAGCGGCCCGGGCGAGCAGTACTTC. Amino acids: CASSGPGEQYF. The chain uses TRBV10-2 and TRBJ2-7; D call uncertain. The CDR3 has 11 residues. Looked up from germline, CDR1 is WSHSY and CDR2 is SAAADI. V shed 6 bases and J shed 6 bases, with 9 bases lying between them.